This record covers a single T cell receptor (beta chain). Its antigen is unidentified. The sample originates from a study of T-cell memory formation after mild COVID-19. Study results and limitations: CD4/CD8 balance characterized clones contracting day 15 to 85, and CD4+ skew characterized later expanders. Some clones that responded turned up in pre-infection memory, which suggests that cross-reactive memory joined in.

It was 5'RACE with constant-segment primers that produced the TCR alpha and TCR beta cDNA libraries, which carried sample barcodes and UMIs. TCRdb processed the 5' RACE reads anew with MiXCR; each CDR3 protein has one entry. The sample has around 200,000 distinct CDR3 sequences, around 30% seen once; the top ten hold over 9.5%. V dropped 0 bases and J dropped 1 base, with 8 bases sitting between them. This CDR3 is built from 14 residues. CDR1 and CDR2 (germline): DFQATT, SNEGSKA (reference sequence). The source of this sequence is an adult woman who had mild COVID-19 (a few samples of this study predate the infection). Cell type and time point are not known. The chain links TRBV20-1 to TRBJ2-3; no clear D gene. Sequenced sample: PBMCs or a T cell subset sorted from them (not recorded which). In nucleotides, the CDR3 is TGCAGTGCTAGAGATCCCCTGGGCACAGATACGCAGTATTTT. Amino acid sequence: CSARDPLGTDTQYF.